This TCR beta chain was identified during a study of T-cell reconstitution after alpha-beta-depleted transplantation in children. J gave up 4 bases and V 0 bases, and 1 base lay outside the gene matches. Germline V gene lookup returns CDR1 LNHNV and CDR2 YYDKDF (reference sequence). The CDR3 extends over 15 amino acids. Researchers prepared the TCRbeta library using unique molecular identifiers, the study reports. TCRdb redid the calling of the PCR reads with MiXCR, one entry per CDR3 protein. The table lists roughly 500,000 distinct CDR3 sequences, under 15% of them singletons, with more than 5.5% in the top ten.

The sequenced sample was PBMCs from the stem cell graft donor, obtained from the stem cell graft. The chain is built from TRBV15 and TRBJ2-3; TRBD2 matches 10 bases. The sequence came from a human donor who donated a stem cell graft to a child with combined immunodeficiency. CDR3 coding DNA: TGTGCCACCAGCAGAGAAGCGGGGGGGCCAGATACGCAGTATTTT. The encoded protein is CATSREAGGPDTQYF.